The 29 T cell receptor beta chains below were found in one sample sequenced in a study of blood T cell repertoires in COVID-19. Some clones are missing from TCRdb's copy, which holds only in-frame ones; the method was immunoSEQ multiplex PCR. The repertoire has roughly 250,000 clones, roughly 90% of them found once; the top ten carry 2.1%. What was sequenced was peripheral blood. Receptors originate from a woman aged 40 to 50 who had recovered from COVID-19.

V gene TRBV5-6 combines with J gene TRBJ2-1; maybe TRBD1 (5 bases). The V end was cut by 0 bases, the J end by 7 bases, with 8 bases between. The CDR3 has 13 residues. The germline V gene encodes CDR1 SGHDT and CDR2 YYEEEE. CDR3 loop: CASSLGRVNEQFF. The CDR3 region has the DNA TGTGCCAGCAGCTTGGGCAGGGTGAATGAGCAGTTCTTC. Looking up the rest from reference TRBV5-6 and TRBJ2-1 gives the full variable domain: DAGVTQSPTHLIKTRGQQVTLRCSPKSGHDTVSWYQQALGQGPQFIFQYYEEEERQRGNFPDRFSGHQFPNYSSELNVNALLLGDSALYLCASSLGRVNEQFFGPGTRLTVL.

The chain recombines TRBV27 with TRBJ1-2; maybe TRBD1 (5 bases). The V gene lost 3 bases and the J gene lost 8 bases, with 13 bases spanning the gap. The CDR3 has 13 amino acids. Per germline, CDR1 MNHEY and CDR2 SMNVEV (reference sequence). CDR3 nucleotides: TGTGCCAGCAGTTTTCAAGGGGCGCGGGGCTACACCTTC. This translates into CASSFQGARGYTF.

This clone showed up many times. The CDR3 protein is CASSLGDRVSGAFF. The CDR3 nucleotides read TGTGCCAGCAGCTTAGGGGACAGGGTAAGTGGAGCTTTCTTT. The chain recombines TRBV5-6 with TRBJ1-1; TRBD1 matches 9 bases. The CDR3 consists of 14 residues. Germline lookup yields CDR1 SGHDT and CDR2 YYEEEE. J gave up 10 bases and V 2 bases, and 9 bases lay outside the gene matches.

The V call is TRBV6-5, the J call TRBJ2-7; D gene unclear. The germline V gene has CDR1 MNHEY and CDR2 SVGAGI. This CDR3 is built from 15 residues. Trimming pared 0 bases from V and 2 bases from J, leaving 11 bases between. The CDR3 spells CASSYSDKSAYEQYF. CDR3 in DNA: TGTGCCAGCAGTTACTCTGACAAGTCCGCCTACGAGCAGTACTTC.

The genes are TRBV28 and TRBJ1-4; D possibly corresponds to TRBD1 (6 bases). Germline CDR1 and CDR2: MDHEN and SYDVKM. V was shortened by 3 bases and J by 0 bases, with 11 bases between the two germline ends. CDR3 length: 16 amino acids. The CDR3 sequence: CASSFWTDTTNEKLFF. The CDR3 DNA follows: TGTGCCAGCAGTTTTTGGACAGATACAACTAATGAAAAACTGTTTTTT.

The rearrangement joins TRBV10-3 to TRBJ1-2; no firm D call. Trimming left V 11 bases short and J 2 bases short, with 15 bases between. The V gene's germline CDR1 is ENHRY and CDR2 SYGVKD. The CDR3 loop spans 13 amino acids. The DNA for the CDR3 is TGTGCCTCCCGTCCCGGGGAGAACTATGGCTACACCTTC. Residues: CASRPGENYGYTF.

The V gene is TRBV7-2, the J gene TRBJ2-5, with 14 bases aligning to TRBD2. This CDR3 is 18 amino acids long. Germline trimming cut 4 bases from V and 5 bases from J; bases unmatched to any gene: 12. Germline V lookup: CDR1 SGHTA, CDR2 FQGNSA. Written as DNA, the CDR3 is TGTGCCAGCAGCTCGGGACTAGCGGGGGCCCTGGTCGGGGAGACCCAGTACTTC. Translating gives CASSSGLAGALVGETQYF.

The rearrangement uses TRBV7-2 and TRBJ1-4; a weak D match, TRBD1 (6 bases). The CDR3 covers 16 residues. Per the germline V gene, CDR1 is SGHTA and CDR2 is FQGNSA. The V and J ends lost 1 base and 6 bases respectively, with 15 bases between them. The CDR3 DNA is TGTGCCAGCAGCTTAGGTACAGGGAGGGTTTATGAAAAACTGTTTTTT. It yields the protein CASSLGTGRVYEKLFF.

This chain uses TRBV7-2 with TRBJ2-3, with 7 bases identical to TRBD2. J gave up 0 bases and V 3 bases, and 3 bases lay outside the gene matches. Germline V gene data show CDR1 as SGHTA and CDR2 as FQGNSA. CDR3 length: 15 residues. In nucleotides, the CDR3 is TGTGCCAGCAGCTTCGGGGGAGGGAGCACAGATACGCAGTATTTT. Amino acids: CASSFGGGSTDTQYF.

The V call is TRBV6-2 or TRBV6-3, the J call TRBJ2-4; TRBD2 aligns across 9 bases. Trimming removed 0 bases from V and 6 bases from J; junction bases left unmatched: 9. Germline V gene lookup returns CDR1 MNHEY and CDR2 SVGEGT. The CDR3 loop spans 17 amino acids. CDR3 sequence: CASSYSFWREGVNIQYF. The CDR3, as DNA: TGTGCCAGCAGTTACTCCTTCTGGCGGGAGGGGGTAAACATTCAGTACTTC.

J is TRBJ1-2 and V is TRBV10-2; D unclear. Trimming stripped 3 bases from V and 0 bases from J, with 8 bases between. This CDR3 has 14 residues. Germline V lookup: CDR1 WSHSY, CDR2 SAAADI. The CDR3 bases are TGCGCCAGCAGTGACCCCAGTCCTAACTATGGCTACACCTTC. It encodes CASSDPSPNYGYTF.

The CDR3, as DNA: TGTGCCAGCAGTTCTCGACAGGCTGAGCAGTTCTTC. Its protein is CASSSRQAEQFF. The chain joins TRBV28 to TRBJ2-1, with D perhaps matching TRBD1 (6 bases). CDR3 length: 12 residues. The germline V gene has CDR1 MDHEN and CDR2 SYDVKM. V was clipped by 4 bases and J by 9 bases, with 10 bases between them.

This rearrangement joins TRBV5-8 to TRBJ1-2, with D possibly TRBD1 on 5 matching bases. V lost 2 bases, J lost 5 bases, and 13 bases lay in between. The CDR3 is made up of 14 amino acids. Germline V gives CDR1 SGHTS, CDR2 YDEGEE. DNA for the CDR3: TGTGCCAGCAGCTTTCGACAGAACGCTTATGGCTACACCTTC. Residues: CASSFRQNAYGYTF.

The chain joins TRBV30 to TRBJ1-5; TRBD1 agrees at 11 bases. Germline V CDR1 and CDR2: GTSNPN, SVGIG (reference sequence). J gave up 2 bases and V 0 bases, and 12 bases lay outside the gene matches. CDR3 length: 19 amino acids. The CDR3 reads CAWSVGGQGGVRGNQPQHF. The CDR3 DNA sequence: TGTGCCTGGAGTGTGGGGGGACAGGGGGGAGTACGTGGCAATCAGCCCCAGCATTTT.

The chain uses TRBV5-1 and TRBJ2-5; D gene ambiguous. This CDR3 is built from 16 residues. Germline loops: CDR1 SGHRS, CDR2 YFSETQ. V lost 0 bases and J lost 2, with 14 bases in between. Here the CDR3 reads CASSLAGYGRQETQYF. CDR3 nucleotide sequence: TGCGCCAGCAGCTTGGCCGGGTACGGCAGACAAGAGACCCAGTACTTC. Filled out from reference TRBV5-1 and TRBJ2-5, the complete variable domain reads KAGVTQTPRYLIKTRGQQVTLSCSPISGHRSVSWYQQTPGQGLQFLFEYFSETQRNKGNFPGRFSGRQFSNSRSEMNVSTLELGDSALYLCASSLAGYGRQETQYFGPGTRLLVL.

The V call is TRBV30, the J call TRBJ1-4, with 8 bases aligning to TRBD1. V lost 6 bases and J lost 8; bases outside the gene matches: 8. Germline-derived CDR1 and CDR2 are GTSNPN and SVGIG (reference sequence). The CDR3 loop spans 13 amino acids. CDR3 amino acids: CACGQGVREKLFF. CDR3 in DNA: TGTGCCTGCGGACAGGGAGTGAGGGAAAAACTGTTTTTT.

The chain has TRBV7-3 and TRBJ2-1, with 9 bases matching TRBD1. The V gene end was trimmed by 5 bases and the J gene end by 4 bases; junction bases not matched to a gene: 6. Germline values: CDR1 SGHTA, CDR2 FQGTGA. The CDR3 runs 15 residues. The CDR3 is CASSLGTGLYNEQFF. The CDR3 DNA follows: TGTGCCAGCAGCCTAGGGACAGGGCTATACAATGAGCAGTTCTTC.

The chain joins TRBV4-1 to TRBJ1-6, with D possibly being TRBD1 (5 bases). This CDR3 spans 16 amino acids. Germline assignment: CDR1 MGHRA and CDR2 YSYEKL. V was shortened by 1 base and J by 9 bases, with 16 bases between the two germline ends. The CDR3 loop reads CASSQVSGRAGSPLHF. CDR3 bases: TGCGCCAGCAGCCAAGTCTCCGGCAGGGCTGGTTCACCCCTCCACTTT.

This clone was observed a single time. The rearrangement uses TRBV30 and TRBJ1-1; D uncertain. CDR1 and CDR2 (germline): GTSNPN, SVGIG (reference sequence). Trimming took off 4 bases at V and 5 bases at J, with 11 bases between the two ends. CDR3 size: 12 residues. This CDR3 reads CAWNRGVTEAFF. The DNA of the CDR3 is TGTGCCTGGAACCGGGGTGTAACTGAAGCTTTCTTT.

The CDR3 coding sequence is TGTGCCAGCAGTGTTCCGACTAGCGGGGGTAACACCGGGGAGCTGTTTTTT. This codes for CASSVPTSGGNTGELFF. The chain combines TRBV27 with TRBJ2-2, with TRBD2 matching over 12 bases. Germline values: CDR1 MNHEY, CDR2 SMNVEV (reference sequence). V trimming: 5 bases; J trimming: 2 bases; junction bases outside the gene matches: 6. The CDR3 has 17 amino acids.

The chain employs TRBV9 and TRBJ2-5; 10 bases are a match to TRBD2. Germline-derived CDR1 and CDR2 are SGDLS and YYNGEE. Germline trimming cut 2 bases from V and 2 bases from J; bases unmatched to any gene: 6. The CDR3 is made up of 16 amino acids. The CDR3 spells CASSVPGLADQETQYF. The DNA for the CDR3 is TGTGCCAGCAGCGTCCCAGGACTAGCGGATCAAGAGACCCAGTACTTC.

The rearrangement joins TRBV5-6 to TRBJ2-2; 7 nucleotides align to TRBD2. Germline CDR1 SGHDT, CDR2 YYEEEE. Trimming removed 0 bases from V and 4 bases from J; junction bases left unmatched: 6. The CDR3 is 16 amino acids. The CDR3, as DNA: TGTGCCAGCAGCTTGGTTGTCGCTAGCGGCACCGGGGAGCTGTTTTTT. Translated, it gives CASSLVVASGTGELFF.

The V call is TRBV24-1, the J call TRBJ2-7; 8 nucleotides line up with TRBD2. The V gene's germline CDR1 is KGHDR and CDR2 SFDVKD. V shed 4 bases, J shed 3 bases, and the junction held 4 bases outside the gene matches. This CDR3 has 14 residues. In nucleotides, the CDR3 is TGTGCCACCAGTGACGGGGGGGGGTTCTACGAGCAGTACTTC. This encodes CATSDGGGFYEQYF.

The gene calls are TRBV28 and TRBJ2-7; TRBD2 matches at 7 bases. Germline CDR1 and CDR2: MDHEN and SYDVKM. This CDR3 contains 15 residues. V lost 2 bases to trimming and J lost 1 base; unmatched junction nucleotides: 5. The chain's CDR3 is CASSLGGGRSYEQYF. CDR3 coding DNA: TGTGCCAGCAGTTTAGGGGGGGGGAGGTCCTACGAGCAGTACTTC.

This sequence joins TRBV7-2 and TRBJ1-1; D remains ambiguous. V lost 3 bases to trimming and J lost 4 bases, with 6 bases between them. The CDR3 has 12 residues. In germline, CDR1 is SGHTA, CDR2 FQGNSA. CDR3 region: CASSLMSTEAFF. The CDR3 DNA reads TGTGCCAGCAGCTTGATGAGCACTGAAGCTTTCTTT. Based on the CDR3 plus reference TRBV7-2 and TRBJ1-1, the full variable domain is GAGVSQSPSNKVTEKGKDVELRCDPISGHTALYWYRQSLGQGLEFLIYFQGNSAPDKSGLPSDRFSAERTGGSVSTLTIQRTQQEDSAVYLCASSLMSTEAFFGQGTRLTVV.

The chain is built from TRBV6-2 or TRBV6-3 and TRBJ2-7; no reliable D call. Trimming pared 2 bases from V and 2 bases from J, leaving 10 bases between. Germline CDR1 and CDR2: MNHEY and SVGEGT. The CDR3 is made up of 14 amino acids. In DNA, the CDR3 is TGTGCCAGCAGTTACGTCCAGGCAGCCTACGAGCAGTACTTC. It yields the protein CASSYVQAAYEQYF.

The V gene is TRBV10-3, the J gene TRBJ1-6; the D gene is possibly TRBD1 (6 bases). The CDR3 sequence is 14 residues long. V lost 3 bases and J 10 bases, leaving 13 bases between the germline ends. The germline V gene has CDR1 ENHRY and CDR2 SYGVKD. In DNA, the CDR3 is TGTGCCATCAGTGACCCAACTCAGGGGTCACCCCTCCACTTT. Residues: CAISDPTQGSPLHF.

V and J are TRBV10-3 and TRBJ2-6; maybe TRBD2 (7 bases). Deletions cut 10 bases from V and 2 bases from J, with 18 bases between. Germline CDR1 and CDR2: ENHRY and SYGVKD. CDR3 size: 16 residues. DNA of the CDR3: TGTGCCACGCTTTCAGGGGAGGGAGCTGGGGCCAACGTCCTGACTTTC. Encoded protein: CATLSGEGAGANVLTF.

The chain couples TRBV5-6 to TRBJ2-6, with 11 bases matching TRBD2. Looked up from germline, CDR1 is SGHDT and CDR2 is YYEEEE. This CDR3 contains 18 residues. V shed 2 bases, J shed 2 bases, and the junction held 6 bases outside the gene matches. The CDR3 nucleotides read TGTGCCAGCAGCTTAGGGGCGACTAGCGGGGCTGGGGCCAACGTCCTGACTTTC. It specifies CASSLGATSGAGANVLTF. The full variable domain, its missing parts supplied by reference TRBV5-6 and TRBJ2-6, is DAGVTQSPTHLIKTRGQQVTLRCSPKSGHDTVSWYQQALGQGPQFIFQYYEEEERQRGNFPDRFSGHQFPNYSSELNVNALLLGDSALYLCASSLGATSGAGANVLTFGAGSRLTVL.